These T cell receptor beta chains were read from a single sample in a study of OX40 agonist ivuxolimab in advanced cancers. Repertoires were generated with immunoSEQ multiplex PCR, while TCRdb's copy carries only in-frame clones and drops some. The data contain approximately 84,000 clones, approximately 89% of them singletons. The sample was CD4+ or CD8+ T cells sorted from blood, taken in a trial of the OX40 agonist ivuxolimab. The origin of the receptors is an adult with an advanced solid tumor such as melanoma, head and neck, liver or kidney cancer. The CDR3 runs from the conserved cysteine through the conserved F or W.

j_gene,v_gene,CDR3aa
TRBJ2-2,TRBV11-3,CASSLVSQGTGELFF
TRBJ1-2,TRBV19,CASSRVTGNYGYTF
TRBJ2-6,TRBV28,CASSHTIGQAYSGANVLTF
TRBJ2-7,TRBV27,CASSFRLAGRQYF
TRBJ2-3,TRBV28,CASSFFSGRLDTQYF
TRBJ2-1,TRBV30,CAWMRGTPYNEQFF
TRBJ2-2,TRBV10-3,CAIRWTSGGPGTGELFF
TRBJ2-7,TRBV27,CASRRGTGVYEQYF
TRBJ2-2,TRBV5-5,CASSQGQPHTGELFF
TRBJ2-7,TRBV9,CASSKQGASFYEQYF
TRBJ1-1,TRBV5-4,CASIDSGRDTEAFF
TRBJ2-5,TRBV19,CASSGRGNQETQYF
TRBJ2-2,TRBV7-3,CASSFTRDRELETGELFF
TRBJ2-6,TRBV1,CTSQSRANVLTF
TRBJ1-6,TRBV5-5,CASSPATDGSGSPLHF
TRBJ1-2,TRBV7-2,CASSTRQAGWGYNYGYTF
TRBJ1-5,TRBV7-2,CASSLAGRGNQPQHF
TRBJ2-2,TRBV7-9,CASAERGSTGELFF
TRBJ1-6,TRBV19,CASRTQTNNSPLHF
TRBJ2-1,TRBV9,CASSDDPTGKQFF
TRBJ1-1,TRBV20-1,CSARAEEAFF
TRBJ1-2,TRBV11-2,CASSLGGDYGYTF
TRBJ1-1,TRBV6-5,CASSYDRGNTEAFF